Listed below are T cell receptor beta chains from one sample, sequenced in a study of blood T cell repertoires in COVID-19. TCRdb's table, derived via immunoSEQ multiplex PCR, lists solely in-frame clones and lacks some. The profile shows about 15,000 clones, about 89% of them singletons. Sequencing was carried out using peripheral blood. These TCRs come from a man between 60 and 70 years old with acute or convalescent COVID-19. CDR3s include the opening cysteine and the closing phenylalanine or tryptophan. Fields, in order: J gene, V gene, CDR3 length, D gene, clone size, CDR3 DNA, CDR3 protein. A D gene is named only where the DNA matches it firmly. Expanded clones are given a class, and other clones once, few, many or no size at all.

TRBJ1-3,TRBV2,14,NA,NA,TGTGCCAGCAGGGGTGGGCAGCCTGGAAACACCATATATTTT,CASRGGQPGNTIYF
TRBJ2-7,TRBV7-9,14,NA,NA,TGTGCCAGCAGTTGGACACGGACCGGGGGCGAGCAGTACTTC,CASSWTRTGGEQYF
TRBJ2-4,TRBV5-3,17,TRBD1,NA,TGTGCCAGAAGCCCGGAAGGCGAGGGGGCGGCCAAAAACATTCAGTACTTC,CARSPEGEGAAKNIQYF
TRBJ2-5,TRBV7-9,13,NA,few,TGTGCCAGCAGCTCGACAGAGCAAGAGACCCAGTACTTC,CASSSTEQETQYF
TRBJ2-3,TRBV6-5,15,TRBD1,NA,TGTGCCAGCACTACGGGACAGGGGGCAGTAGATACGCAGTATTTT,CASTTGQGAVDTQYF
TRBJ1-1,TRBV2,11,TRBD1,large,TGTGCCGTACAGGGGTACACTGAAGCTTTCTTT,CAVQGYTEAFF
TRBJ2-7,TRBV5-6,15,NA,NA,TGTGCCAGCAGCTTCCAGGGTAGGGACTCCTACGAGCAGTACTTC,CASSFQGRDSYEQYF
TRBJ1-1,TRBV6-5,15,NA,NA,TGTGCCAGCAGTTACTCGAACTCCAAGAACACTGAAGCTTTCTTT,CASSYSNSKNTEAFF
TRBJ2-7,TRBV27,15,NA,once,TGTGCCAGCAGTTTAGAGGCGGGACCTTCCTACGAGCAGTACTTC,CASSLEAGPSYEQYF
TRBJ1-2,TRBV28,14,NA,NA,TGTGCCACCACCCTCGGCCGGGGTTTTGGTGGCTACACCTTC,CATTLGRGFGGYTF
TRBJ2-2,TRBV5-1,14,NA,NA,TGCGCCAGCAGCTCCGGGACTCCTACCGGGGAGCTGTTTTTT,CASSSGTPTGELFF
TRBJ2-1,TRBV19,13,NA,NA,TGTGCCAGTAGTATTGGCAGCTACAATGAGCAGTTCTTC,CASSIGSYNEQFF
TRBJ2-3,TRBV19,14,TRBD2,NA,TGTGCCAGCAGCCTAGCGGGGGGGCCAGATACGCAGTATTTT,CASSLAGGPDTQYF
TRBJ2-3,TRBV25-1,15,TRBD2,NA,TGTGCCAGCAGTGATAGCGGGAGAATAACAGATACGCAGTATTTT,CASSDSGRITDTQYF
TRBJ1-2,TRBV12-3/TRBV12-4,12,NA,NA,TGTGCCAGCAGCCTTCTGGCGGGCGGCTACACCTTC,CASSLLAGGYTF
TRBJ2-3,TRBV11-2,17,NA,NA,TGTGCCAGCAGCCCATTCCGACAGCCCGGAGGGGCAGATACGCAGTATTTT,CASSPFRQPGGADTQYF
TRBJ1-2,TRBV6-1,13,NA,once,TGTGCCAGCAGTGAGGCGGGGAACTATGGCTACACCTTC,CASSEAGNYGYTF
TRBJ2-5,TRBV30,13,TRBD1,NA,TGTGCCTGGAGTGTACAGGGGCAAGAGACCCAGTACTTC,CAWSVQGQETQYF
TRBJ2-2,TRBV11-3,16,TRBD1,NA,TGTGCCAGCAGCACAGGGGACAGGGGTTATGCCGGGGAGCTGTTTTTT,CASSTGDRGYAGELFF
TRBJ2-2,TRBV9,15,TRBD1,NA,TGTGCCAGCAGCGCGCGGACAGGGTCCTTCGGGGAGCTGTTTTTT,CASSARTGSFGELFF
TRBJ2-7,TRBV9,14,NA,NA,TGTGCCAGCAGGGTCTCTAGCGCGTCCTACGAGCAGTACTTC,CASRVSSASYEQYF
TRBJ1-2,TRBV11-2,15,TRBD1,NA,TGTGCCAGCAGCCTCCGGGGACAGGCCCTAGATGGCTACACCTTC,CASSLRGQALDGYTF